This TCR beta chain was found in a study of cytomegalovirus exposure and HLA in healthy donors. The study, taken as a whole, reports: Later on, an analysis found that several of the most significant clusters appeared to be linked to common viral pathogens, which included parvovirus B19. While the bulk of TCR sequences proved rare, some public TCRs turned up in many donors. For most TCR beta V segments, an earlier analysis put the productive rate at about 87% or about 30% of the time. Further analysis, carried out later, found HLA-associated TCR beta chains more clonally expanded than equally common other chains.

In regard to this clone: The target antigen is unknown.

This PCR relied on a set of 60 Vbeta primers and 13 Jbeta primers. Libraries were prepared by immunoSEQ multiplex PCR; TCRdb keeps only in-frame clonotypes and omits some of them. This sample yields 210,000 or so clones, of which more than 60% are seen a single time; around 15% belongs to the top ten. The receptor comes from a man in his forties in good health and CMV-seronegative. Source material: PBMCs.

CDR3 coding DNA: TGCAGCGTTTCCGGGACATACTACGAGCAGTACTTC. Amino acid sequence: CSVSGTYYEQYF. V and J are TRBV29-1 and TRBJ2-5; D might be TRBD1 (6 bases). The J call may be incorrect, as the DNA end agrees better with TRBJ2-7. This CDR3 contains 12 residues. Per the germline V gene, CDR1 is SQVTM and CDR2 is ANQGSEA.